These 8 T cell receptor beta chains came from one sample sequenced in a study of tumor-infiltrating lymphocytes in oesophageal squamous cell carcinoma. TCRdb re-derived calls from the PCR reads in MiXCR, one entry per CDR3 protein. Among about 24,000 distinct CDR3 sequences listed, about 40% were seen once. The specimen sequenced was esophageal tumor tissue. These receptor sequences come from a male donor with esophageal squamous cell carcinoma.

This clonotype was recorded a few times. This chain uses TRBV20-1 with TRBJ1-3, with D possibly TRBD1 on 5 matching bases. Trimming cost V 3 bases and J 4 bases, with 13 bases left between them. The CDR3 totals 14 residues. Germline assignment: CDR1 DFQATT and CDR2 SNEGSKA (reference sequence). The CDR3 DNA reads TGCAGTGCTAGCTACCGGGACCGAGGAAACACCATATATTTT. Protein sequence: CSASYRDRGNTIYF.

Concerning this clonotype itself: A read error may explain this, as a much larger clone is one base away. CDR3 sequence reads: CASSPGDDSKSQYF. In DNA form, the CDR3 reads TGCGCCAGCAGCCCTGGGGACGATTCCAAATCCCAGTACTTC. The rearrangement links TRBV5-1 to TRBJ2-1; D may match TRBD1 or TRBD2 (5 bases each). The J call may be mistaken, given a closer DNA end match to TRBJ2-5. Germline V gives CDR1 SGHRS, CDR2 YFSETQ. The CDR3 is 14 amino acids.

The chain combines TRBV7-8 with TRBJ2-1, with 11 bases fitting TRBD2. Losses at the gene ends were 5 bases for V and 2 bases for J; bases not matched to a gene: 11. CDR3 length: 18 residues. Germline V gene lookup returns CDR1 SGHVS and CDR2 FQNEAQ. The CDR3 nucleotides read TGTGCCAGCAGCCCGCCGGGAATTAGCGGGAGGGCCTACAATGAGCAGTTCTTC. Protein product: CASSPPGISGRAYNEQFF.

As to this clonotype: This may stem from a read error, because a much larger clone lies one nucleotide away. The V call is TRBV7-2, the J call TRBJ2-7; D not certain. The J call may be incorrect, as the DNA end agrees better with TRBJ2-1. Germline V gene lookup returns CDR1 SGHTA and CDR2 FQGNSA. CDR3 length: 13 amino acids. CDR3 coding DNA: TGTGCCAGCACCCGATCAAGGACCTACGAGCAGTTCTTC. Its protein is CASTRSRTYEQFF.

This clonotype was observed a handful of times. The genes are TRBV7-8 and TRBJ2-1; 11 bases are a match to TRBD2. The germline gives CDR1 SGHVS, CDR2 FQNEAQ. Germline trimming cut 2 bases from V and 4 bases from J; bases unmatched to any gene: 7. The CDR3 runs 17 residues. This CDR3 reads CASSLRLAGGDYNEQFF. The CDR3 DNA reads TGTGCCAGCAGCTTAAGGCTAGCGGGAGGTGATTACAATGAGCAGTTCTTC.

This clonotype was seen repeatedly, ten times or more. The gene calls are TRBV19 and TRBJ2-5, with TRBD1 matching 7 bases. From germline, CDR1 is LNHDA and CDR2 SQIVND (reference sequence). This CDR3 spans 13 amino acids. Trimming took 3 bases from V and 2 from J; bases not matched to a gene: 0. The CDR3 here is CASSMGQQETQYF. The CDR3 coding sequence is TGTGCCAGTAGTATGGGACAGCAAGAGACCCAGTACTTC.

Note on this clonotype: The final CDR3 position lacks the conserved phenylalanine or tryptophan, pointing to a likely read error. It is unclear where the CDR3 begins or ends on the DNA, so no DNA is shown, and the CDR3 is as TCRdb lists it. The CDR3 protein is CASNLGSSTS. J is TRBJ2-5 and V is TRBV19; the listed D gene, TRBD2, was not tested against the DNA. The CDR3 length is 10 residues, termini included. Germline V gene data show CDR1 as LNHDA and CDR2 as SQIVND (reference sequence).

By share of the sample, this clonotype is medium-sized. V and J are TRBV27 and TRBJ2-1, with D possibly called TRBD1 or TRBD2 (6 bases each). From germline, CDR1 is MNHEY and CDR2 SMNVEV (reference sequence). The CDR3 covers 15 residues. Trimming shortened V by 7 bases and J by 2 bases, and 15 bases separated the two germline ends. CDR3 protein: CASKNRGRTYNEQFF. As DNA, the CDR3 is TGTGCCAGCAAAAATCGGGGGCGAACCTACAATGAGCAGTTCTTC.